The next 2 T cell receptor beta chains were all read from a single sample in a study of OX40 agonist ivuxolimab in advanced cancers. Assay: immunoSEQ multiplex PCR; the TCRdb copy retains only in-frame clones and omits some. The data contain tens of thousands of clones, 85% to 90% of them singletons. The sample was CD4+ or CD8+ T cells sorted from blood, taken in a trial of the OX40 agonist ivuxolimab. Receptors originate from an adult with an advanced solid tumor such as melanoma, head and neck, liver or kidney cancer.

Note on this clone: Additional DNA sequences in this sample encode the identical CDR3. The chain carries TRBV19 and TRBJ1-2; 8 bases fit TRBD1. With V trimmed by 3 bases and J by 4 bases, 7 bases remained unmatched. The length of the CDR3 is 15 residues. Looked up from germline, CDR1 is LNHDA and CDR2 is SQIVND (reference sequence). The chain's CDR3 is CASSIARGPSYGYTF. Written as DNA, the CDR3 is TGTGCCAGTAGTATTGCCAGGGGGCCCTCCTATGGCTACACCTTC.

The chain employs TRBV6-4 and TRBJ2-7; D unresolved. Deletions cut 6 bases from V and 0 bases from J, with 9 bases between. This CDR3 is 13 amino acids long. CDR1 and CDR2 (germline): MRHNA, SNTAGT. CDR3 sequence reads: CASSDSYSYEQYF. CDR3 DNA sequence: TGTGCCAGCAGCGATTCTTACTCCTACGAGCAGTACTTC.